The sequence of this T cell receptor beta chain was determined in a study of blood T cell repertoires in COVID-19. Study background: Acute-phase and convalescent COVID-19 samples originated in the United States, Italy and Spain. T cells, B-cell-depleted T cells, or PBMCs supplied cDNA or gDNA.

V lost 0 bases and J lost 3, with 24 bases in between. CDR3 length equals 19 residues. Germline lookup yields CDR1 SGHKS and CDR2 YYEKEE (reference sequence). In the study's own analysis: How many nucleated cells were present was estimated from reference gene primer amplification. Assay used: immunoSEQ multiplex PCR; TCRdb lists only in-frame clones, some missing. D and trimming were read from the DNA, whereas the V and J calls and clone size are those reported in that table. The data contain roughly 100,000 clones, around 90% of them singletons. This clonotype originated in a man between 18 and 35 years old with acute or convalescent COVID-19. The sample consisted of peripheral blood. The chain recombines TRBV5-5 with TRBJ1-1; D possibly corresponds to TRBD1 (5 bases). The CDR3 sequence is CASSLVPPSLIRGDTEAFF. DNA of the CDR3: TGTGCCAGCAGCTTGGTACCCCCCAGCCTGATTCGGGGGGACACTGAAGCTTTCTTT.